Below are 30 T cell receptor beta chains sequenced from a single sample in a study of control samples from healthy donors and cancer patients. Some clones are missing from TCRdb's copy, which holds only in-frame ones; the method was immunoSEQ multiplex PCR. The sample yields 100,000 to 130,000 clones, about 80% seen once. The source material was blood. These receptors originate from a young man in good health.

V and J are TRBV11-3 and TRBJ2-1, with D possibly TRBD2 on 6 matching bases. CDR1 is SGHNT and CDR2 is YENEEA in the germline V gene. V lost 1 base to trimming and J lost 7 bases, with 14 bases between them. This CDR3 is 15 amino acids long. The CDR3 region has the DNA TGTGCCAGCAGCTTAGGTCTAGCGCAGGAGAATGAGCAGTTCTTC. It yields the protein CASSLGLAQENEQFF.

The rearrangement uses TRBV11-2 and TRBJ2-1, with D tentatively TRBD1 (5 bases). This CDR3 region has 15 residues. Trimming removed 1 base at V and 6 bases at J, with 13 bases between. CDR1 and CDR2 from the germline V gene are SGHAT and FQNNGV. The CDR3 spells CASSLGVGASNEQFF. In nucleotides, the CDR3 is TGTGCCAGCAGCTTAGGGGTAGGGGCCTCCAATGAGCAGTTCTTC.

This rearrangement joins TRBV6-4 to TRBJ2-2; 8 nucleotides match TRBD2. The germline V gene has CDR1 MRHNA and CDR2 SNTAGT. Trimming took 7 bases from V and 4 from J; bases not matched to a gene: 5. There are 14 residues in the CDR3. Here the CDR3 DNA reads TGTGCCAGCACCGGACTAGCTGGCACCGGGGAGCTGTTTTTT. It is translated as CASTGLAGTGELFF.

The chain uses TRBV5-4 and TRBJ1-2; D uncertain. CDR1 and CDR2 (germline): SGHNT, YYREEE (reference sequence). Trimming removed 6 bases from V and 4 bases from J, with 22 bases in between. The CDR3 consists of 16 residues. The CDR3 DNA sequence: TGTGCCAGCACCGGAATAGGGCACCAGGCGGGCTATGGCTACACCTTC. Protein product: CASTGIGHQAGYGYTF.

The chain joins TRBV7-2 to TRBJ2-1, with 10 bases aligning to TRBD2. Germline CDR1 is SGHTA and CDR2 is FQGNSA. With V trimmed by 8 bases and J by 0 bases, 16 bases remained unmatched. This CDR3 region has 19 residues. The CDR3 DNA reads TGTGCCAGCCGCGGCGGGGGGCTAGCGGGGGCGAGCTCCTACAATGAGCAGTTCTTC. This codes for CASRGGGLAGASSYNEQFF. Filled out from reference TRBV7-2 and TRBJ2-1, the complete variable domain reads GAGVSQSPSNKVTEKGKDVELRCDPISGHTALYWYRQSLGQGLEFLIYFQGNSAPDKSGLPSDRFSAERTGGSVSTLTIQRTQQEDSAVYLCASRGGGLAGASSYNEQFFGPGTRLTVL.

This rearrangement joins TRBV15 to TRBJ1-1; D remains unclear. There are 13 residues in the CDR3. The ends were cut back, 5 bases at V and 2 bases at J, with 9 bases in the middle. Germline lookup yields CDR1 LNHNV and CDR2 YYDKDF (reference sequence). CDR3 loop: CATSQVPNTEAFF. CDR3 in DNA: TGTGCCACCAGCCAGGTCCCAAACACTGAAGCTTTCTTT. The whole variable domain, filled in from reference TRBV15 and TRBJ1-1, reads DAMVIQNPRYQVTQFGKPVTLSCSQTLNHNVMYWYQQKSSQAPKLLFHYYDKDFNNEADTPDNFQSRRPNTSFCFLDIRSPGLGDTAMYLCATSQVPNTEAFFGQGTRLTVV.

The chain links TRBV21-1 to TRBJ1-5; the listed D gene, TRBD1, was not tested against the DNA. TRBV21-1 is a recognized pseudogene. The CDR3 spans 17 residues. CDR3 sequence: CASSKAATGHSNQPQHF. The DNA for the CDR3 is TGTGCCAGCAGCAAAGCTGCGACAGGCCATAGCAATCAGCCCCAGCATTTT.

This clone showed up just once. The chain is built from TRBV12-5 and TRBJ1-1, with 8 bases fitting TRBD1. V gave up 3 bases and J gave up 0 bases; unmatched junction bases: 3. Germline CDR1 LGHNT, CDR2 FRNRAP. The CDR3 runs 15 residues. CDR3: CASGLQGGLNTEAFF. CDR3 DNA: TGTGCTAGTGGTTTACAGGGGGGCCTGAACACTGAAGCTTTCTTT.

This CDR3 is CASSVKALAGTDTQYF. CDR3 in DNA: TGTGCCAGCAGCGTAAAGGCCCTAGCGGGCACAGATACGCAGTATTTT. The chain is built from TRBV9 and TRBJ2-3; 7 bases match TRBD2. The CDR3 loop spans 16 amino acids. The germline V gene encodes CDR1 SGDLS and CDR2 YYNGEE. Germline trimming cut 1 base from V and 1 base from J; bases unmatched to any gene: 6. Filled out from reference TRBV9 and TRBJ2-3, the complete variable domain reads DSGVTQTPKHLITATGQRVTLRCSPRSGDLSVYWYQQSLDQGLQFLIQYYNGEERAKGNILERFSAQQFPDLHSELNLSSLELGDSALYFCASSVKALAGTDTQYFGPGTRLTVL.

This rearrangement joins TRBV6-5 to TRBJ2-3, with D perhaps TRBD1 (6 bases). The CDR3 length is 16 residues. V gave up 4 bases and J gave up 2 bases, with 16 bases separating them. Germline loops: CDR1 MNHEY, CDR2 SVGAGI. The CDR3, as DNA: TGTGCCAGCAGTTCCCGACAGGTCTTTCTCACAGATACGCAGTATTTT. Protein: CASSSRQVFLTDTQYF.

J is TRBJ2-3 and V is TRBV5-4; TRBD2 matches 10 bases. Germline loops: CDR1 SGHNT, CDR2 YYREEE (reference sequence). The CDR3 has 18 residues. V dropped 4 bases and J dropped 1; count of bases not matched to a gene: 12. DNA of the CDR3: TGTGCCAGCAGCCCTCTTCTTTCTAGCGGGGGCCGCACAGATACGCAGTATTTT. Protein product: CASSPLLSSGGRTDTQYF.

This chain connects TRBV19 to TRBJ1-6; TRBD1 matches at 10 bases. The CDR3 has 16 residues. Per the germline V gene, CDR1 is LNHDA and CDR2 is SQIVND (reference sequence). The V gene end was trimmed by 4 bases and the J gene end by 9 bases; junction bases not matched to a gene: 9. The chain's CDR3 is CASSTPGTGVTSPLHF. As DNA, the CDR3 is TGTGCCAGTAGTACCCCCGGGACAGGGGTAACTTCACCCCTCCACTTT.

V and J are TRBV27 and TRBJ1-1; 9 nucleotides agree with TRBD1. Germline CDR1 and CDR2: MNHEY and SMNVEV (reference sequence). V gave up 2 bases and J gave up 6 bases; unmatched junction bases: 1. The CDR3 length is 13 residues. CDR3 protein: CASSLRTGAEAFF. CDR3 nucleotide sequence: TGTGCCAGCAGTTTAAGGACAGGGGCTGAAGCTTTCTTT.

As DNA, the CDR3 is TGTGCCAGCAGTGATCAAAAGTCCGAGCAGTACGTC. Protein sequence: CASSDQKSEQYV. The chain couples TRBV6-1 to TRBJ2-7; D remains unclear. Trimming removed 3 bases at V and 6 bases at J, with 9 bases between. The CDR3 is 12 amino acids. Germline CDR1 is MNHNS and CDR2 is SASEGT.

The chain links TRBV3-1 (or the pseudogene TRBV3-2) to TRBJ2-5; perhaps TRBD1 as D (5 bases). The CDR3 sequence is 13 residues long. Germline V gene sequence: CDR1 LGHDT, CDR2 YNNKEL (reference sequence). The ends were cut back, 1 base at V and 9 bases at J, with 12 bases in the middle. CDR3 loop: CASSQVPSGSQYF. CDR3 sequence (DNA): TGTGCCAGCAGCCAAGTCCCTTCAGGGTCCCAGTACTTC.

V gene TRBV30 combines with J gene TRBJ2-5; D is unresolved. CDR3 length: 11 amino acids. Germline V gene lookup returns CDR1 GTSNPN and CDR2 SVGIG (reference sequence). V was trimmed by 1 base and J by 2 bases, leaving 2 bases between them. The CDR3 loop is CAWSGQETQYF. CDR3 sequence (DNA): TGTGCCTGGAGTGGTCAAGAGACCCAGTACTTC.

In this sample, this clone turned up a few times. This sequence joins TRBV24-1 and TRBJ2-3; D uncertain. V lost 4 bases, J lost 0 bases, and 4 bases lay in between. Germline CDR1 reads KGHDR; CDR2 reads SFDVKD. The CDR3 contains 13 residues. CDR3 in amino acids: CATSEQSTDTQYF. The DNA of the CDR3 is TGTGCCACCAGTGAGCAGAGCACAGATACGCAGTATTTT.

V gene TRBV7-8 combines with J gene TRBJ1-1; D remains ambiguous. The V end lost 5 bases, the J end lost 0 bases, and 7 bases lay between the germline ends. Per germline, CDR1 SGHVS and CDR2 FQNEAQ. The CDR3 is made up of 13 amino acids. The CDR3 sequence is CASSRPMNTEAFF. The CDR3 nucleotides read TGTGCCAGCAGCCGCCCTATGAACACTGAAGCTTTCTTT. The whole variable domain, filled in from reference TRBV7-8 and TRBJ1-1, reads GAGVSQSPRYKVAKRGQDVALRCDPISGHVSLFWYQQALGQGPEFLTYFQNEAQLDKSGLPSDRFFAERPEGSVSTLKIQRTQQEDSAVYLCASSRPMNTEAFFGQGTRLTVV.

This sequence joins TRBV29-1 and TRBJ1-2; D call uncertain. The V and J ends lost 4 bases and 7 bases respectively, with 10 bases between them. CDR3 size: 11 residues. Germline assignment: CDR1 SQVTM and CDR2 ANQGSEA. DNA of the CDR3: TGCAGCGTTGGTCAGTTGGTTGGCTACACCTTC. It encodes CSVGQLVGYTF.

The CDR3 sequence is CAWSADRINQPQHF. For the CDR3, the DNA is TGTGCCTGGAGTGCTGACAGGATCAATCAGCCCCAGCATTTT. This chain uses TRBV30 with TRBJ1-5; D might be TRBD1 (6 bases). Per germline, CDR1 GTSNPN and CDR2 SVGIG (reference sequence). The CDR3 length is 14 residues. V gave up 1 base and J gave up 3 bases, with 10 bases separating them.

The chain links TRBV29-1 to TRBJ2-7; D is tentatively TRBD1 or TRBD2 (5 bases each). This CDR3 contains 13 residues. CDR1 and CDR2 from the germline V gene are SQVTM and ANQGSEA. Trimming took off 6 bases at V and 9 bases at J, with 21 bases between the two ends. Written as DNA, the CDR3 is TGCAGCGTCCAACTGGGGACGGGCAAGGCGCAGTACTTC. Its protein product is CSVQLGTGKAQYF.

This clone was observed a few times. This sequence joins TRBV6-5 and TRBJ1-6; D is uncertain. The CDR3 covers 14 residues. CDR1 and CDR2 from the germline V gene are MNHEY and SVGAGI. Between the trimmed V and J ends, which lost 2 bases and 5 bases, there was a span of 7 bases. Here the CDR3 reads CASSYGSHNSPLHF. CDR3 coding DNA: TGTGCCAGCAGTTACGGGAGTCATAATTCACCCCTCCACTTT.

The V call is TRBV10-3, the J call TRBJ2-1; D remains ambiguous. The CDR3 runs 11 residues. Between the trimmed V and J ends, which lost 6 bases and 6 bases, there was a span of 6 bases. The germline V gene encodes CDR1 ENHRY and CDR2 SYGVKD. The CDR3 reads CAISASNEQFF. CDR3 DNA: TGTGCCATCAGCGCGTCCAATGAGCAGTTCTTC.

The chain employs TRBV18 and TRBJ1-6; possible D gene TRBD1, 5 bases. Germline V gene data show CDR1 as KGHSH and CDR2 as LQKENI. V lost 6 bases to trimming and J lost 7 bases, with 16 bases between them. The CDR3 is 15 amino acids. CDR3 bases: TGTGCCAGCTCGCTATCCGGGACGGCAAATTCACCCCTCCACTTT. Its protein product is CASSLSGTANSPLHF.

This rearrangement joins TRBV2 to TRBJ2-2, with 11 bases matching TRBD2. This CDR3 comprises 18 residues. V lost 1 base to trimming and J lost 1 base; unmatched junction nucleotides: 5. Germline V gene sequence: CDR1 SNHLY, CDR2 FYNNEI. Here the CDR3 DNA reads TGTGCCAGCAGTGAAGGACTAGCGGGGAGCCTGAACACCGGGGAGCTGTTTTTT. Translated: CASSEGLAGSLNTGELFF.

This sequence joins TRBV4-3 and TRBJ1-4; D is undetermined. V lost 3 bases and J lost 4, with 15 bases in between. CDR1 is LGHNA, CDR2 YSLEER, per germline. The CDR3 runs to 16 residues. For the CDR3, the DNA is TGCGCCAGCAGCCACGAGGTGGCGGAAGGTAATGAAAAACTGTTTTTT. Protein sequence: CASSHEVAEGNEKLFF.

The chain links TRBV6-5 to TRBJ1-6, with no clear D. CDR1 and CDR2 (germline): MNHEY, SVGAGI. CDR3 length: 15 residues. Trimming took off 2 bases at V and 3 bases at J, with 8 bases between the two ends. DNA of the CDR3: TGTGCCAGCAGTTACGGACGGATCTATAATTCACCCCTCCACTTT. It yields the protein CASSYGRIYNSPLHF.

The chain couples TRBV4-2 to TRBJ2-5; D possibly corresponds to TRBD1 (7 bases). The length of the CDR3 is 17 residues. The V end lost 1 base, the J end lost 4 bases, and 19 bases lay between the germline ends. The germline CDR1 and CDR2 sequences are LGHNA and YNFKEQ. CDR3 sequence reads: CASSQGATGRLGETQYF. The CDR3 DNA sequence: TGTGCCAGCAGCCAAGGTGCGACAGGGAGGTTGGGAGAGACCCAGTACTTC.

This chain uses TRBV12-3 or TRBV12-4 with TRBJ1-2, with D hard to call. The V gene lost 1 base and the J gene lost 5 bases, with 5 bases spanning the gap. The CDR3 has 12 residues. The CDR3 here is CASSLGTYGYTF. CDR3 nucleotide sequence: TGTGCCAGCAGTTTAGGGACGTATGGCTACACCTTC.

The chain combines TRBV2 with TRBJ1-2, with 12 bases aligning to TRBD1. Trimming took 5 bases from V and 8 from J; bases not matched to a gene: 9. Germline V lookup: CDR1 SNHLY, CDR2 FYNNEI. The CDR3 contains 15 residues. The CDR3 DNA reads TGTGCCAGCAGTCTCGGGACAGGGGGCTCTAGAGGCTACACCTTC. Translation: CASSLGTGGSRGYTF.